This TCR beta chain was recovered during a study of cytomegalovirus exposure and HLA in healthy donors. Overall study results and limits: Certain sequence variants were highly shared and formed a cluster, and this cluster was likely a sequencing artifact.

In the PCR, 60 Vbeta and 13 Jbeta primers were used. The assay was immunoSEQ multiplex PCR, and TCRdb's table has in-frame clones only and misses some. This listing includes 96,000 or so clones. As for this clone: Antigen specificity is unknown.

There are 13 residues in the CDR3. Germline assignment: CDR1 SQVTM and CDR2 ANQGSEA. Trimming left V 4 bases short and J 5 bases short, with 12 bases between. Sequencing input: PBMCs. The sequence derives from a girl between 5 and 17 years old in good health and CMV-seropositive. The V and J genes are TRBV29-1 and TRBJ2-1; D may be TRBD1 (5 bases). The CDR3 region is CSVGHTGDNEQFF. In DNA form, the CDR3 reads TGCAGCGTTGGGCATACAGGAGACAATGAGCAGTTCTTC.